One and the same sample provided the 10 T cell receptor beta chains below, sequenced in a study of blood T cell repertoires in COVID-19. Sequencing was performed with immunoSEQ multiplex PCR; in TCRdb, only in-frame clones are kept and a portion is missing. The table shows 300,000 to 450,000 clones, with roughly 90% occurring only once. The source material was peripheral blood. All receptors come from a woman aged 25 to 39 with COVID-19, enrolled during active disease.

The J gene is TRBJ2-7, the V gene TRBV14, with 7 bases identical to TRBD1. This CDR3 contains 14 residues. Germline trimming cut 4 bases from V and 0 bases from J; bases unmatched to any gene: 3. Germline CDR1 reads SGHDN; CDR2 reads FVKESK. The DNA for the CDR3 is TGTGCCAGCAGCCCCCGACAGGGCTCCTACGAGCAGTACTTC. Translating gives CASSPRQGSYEQYF.

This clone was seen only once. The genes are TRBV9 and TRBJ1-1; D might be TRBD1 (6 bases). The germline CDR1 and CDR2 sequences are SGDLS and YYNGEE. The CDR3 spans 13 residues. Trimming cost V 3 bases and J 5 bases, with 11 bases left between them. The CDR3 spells CASSAIRGTEAFF. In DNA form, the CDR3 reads TGTGCCAGCAGCGCAATCAGGGGAACTGAAGCTTTCTTT.

The CDR3 sequence is CASSENAGRGETQYF. CDR3 sequence (DNA): TGCGCCAGCAGCGAGAATGCGGGACGCGGGGAGACCCAGTACTTC. The rearrangement links TRBV5-1 to TRBJ2-5, with D possibly being TRBD2 (6 bases). V shed 4 bases and J shed 5 bases, with 18 bases lying between them. Germline CDR1 is SGHRS and CDR2 is YFSETQ. The CDR3 loop spans 15 amino acids.

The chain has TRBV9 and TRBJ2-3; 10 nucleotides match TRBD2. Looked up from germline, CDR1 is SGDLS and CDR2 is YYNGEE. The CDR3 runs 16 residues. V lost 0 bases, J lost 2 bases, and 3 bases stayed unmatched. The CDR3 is CASSVGLAGLTDTQYF. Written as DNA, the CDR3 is TGTGCCAGCAGCGTAGGACTAGCGGGCCTCACAGATACGCAGTATTTT.

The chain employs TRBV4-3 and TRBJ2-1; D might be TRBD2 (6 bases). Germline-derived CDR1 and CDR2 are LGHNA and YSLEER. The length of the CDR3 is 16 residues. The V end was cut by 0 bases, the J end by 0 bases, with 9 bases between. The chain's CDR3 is CASSQDYGSSYNEQFF. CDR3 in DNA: TGCGCCAGCAGCCAAGATTACGGGAGCTCCTACAATGAGCAGTTCTTC.

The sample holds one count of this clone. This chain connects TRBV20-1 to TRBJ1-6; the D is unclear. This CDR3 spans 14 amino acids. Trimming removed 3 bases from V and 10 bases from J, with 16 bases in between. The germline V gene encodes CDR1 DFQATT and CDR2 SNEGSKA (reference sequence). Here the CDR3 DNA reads TGCAGTGCTAGTTATTTGCAGGATAGGTCACCCCTCCACTTT. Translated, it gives CSASYLQDRSPLHF.

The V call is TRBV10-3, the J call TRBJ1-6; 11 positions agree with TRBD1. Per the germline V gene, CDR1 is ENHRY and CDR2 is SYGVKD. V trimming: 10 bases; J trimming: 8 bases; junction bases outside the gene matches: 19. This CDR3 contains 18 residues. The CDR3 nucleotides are TGTGCCAGCGCCCTCCTCGGACAGGGGGCCGGGAGGGATTCACCCCTCCACTTT. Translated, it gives CASALLGQGAGRDSPLHF.

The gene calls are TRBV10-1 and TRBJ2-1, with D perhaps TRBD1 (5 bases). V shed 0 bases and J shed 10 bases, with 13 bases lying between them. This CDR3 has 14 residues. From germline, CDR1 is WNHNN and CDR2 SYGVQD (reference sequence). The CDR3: CASSESRRGREQFF. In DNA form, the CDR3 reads TGCGCCAGCAGTGAGTCGAGAAGGGGAAGAGAGCAGTTCTTC.

The CDR3 loop is CASSQTTGPGNTIYF. The DNA for the CDR3 is TGTGCCAGCAGCCAGACGACAGGGCCTGGAAACACCATATATTTT. The chain employs TRBV7-2 and TRBJ1-3, with 7 bases aligning to TRBD1. Germline lookup yields CDR1 SGHTA and CDR2 FQGNSA. The CDR3 runs to 15 residues. With V trimmed by 5 bases and J by 2 bases, 6 bases remained unmatched.

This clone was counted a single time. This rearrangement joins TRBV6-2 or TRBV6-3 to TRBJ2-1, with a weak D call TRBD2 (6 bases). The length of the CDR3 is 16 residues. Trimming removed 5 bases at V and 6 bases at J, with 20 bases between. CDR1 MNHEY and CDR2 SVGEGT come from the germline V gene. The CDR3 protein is CASSTPSVRSGNEQFF. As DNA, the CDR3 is TGTGCCAGCAGTACTCCTAGCGTCCGGTCGGGCAATGAGCAGTTCTTC.